Listed here are 4 T cell receptor beta chains from one sample, sequenced in a study of blood T cells in healthy people across ages. A J-beta primer mix and a sample-barcoded 5' primer were used in a second PCR of about 7 to 12 cycles. A single record per CDR3 protein comes from TCRdb applying MiXCR to the 5' RACE reads. Of 750,000 to 1,000,000 distinct CDR3 sequences listed, about 28% were seen once; the top ten hold more than 8.5%. These same records also appear under a second study, on T cells of mothers and their children.

The sequenced sample was blood. All receptors derive from a woman aged 40 to 55 in good health.

Comments on this clonotype: A much larger clone is a single base away; this may be a read error. The chain combines TRBV28 with TRBJ2-3; 9 nucleotides line up with TRBD1. From germline, CDR1 is MDHEN and CDR2 SYDVKM. This CDR3 spans 17 amino acids. This CDR3 reads CAGSSPRGQGTTDTQYF. DNA of the CDR3: TGTGCCGGCAGTTCCCCTCGGGGACAGGGTACGACAGATACGCAGTATTTT.

The chain couples TRBV7-2 to TRBJ2-7, with D possibly being TRBD1 or TRBD2 (5 bases each). The CDR3 is made up of 15 amino acids. Germline V gene sequence: CDR1 SGHTA, CDR2 FQGNSA. V was trimmed by 5 bases and J by 5 bases, leaving 19 bases between them. CDR3 sequence (DNA): TGTGCCAGCAGCCCTGTTTCCGGGACGAGGAACGAGCAGTACTTC. Translated: CASSPVSGTRNEQYF.

This clonotype was counted only a few times. The chain is built from TRBV30 and TRBJ2-7; 8 nucleotides agree with TRBD1. TRBJ2-4 matches the DNA end more closely, so the J call is doubtful. CDR1 and CDR2 (germline): GTSNPN, SVGIG (reference sequence). CDR3 length: 14 amino acids. The chain's CDR3 is CAWKTGTGENIQYF. Written as DNA, the CDR3 is TGTGCCTGGAAAACCGGGACAGGAGAAAACATTCAGTACTTC.

V gene TRBV19 combines with J gene TRBJ2-2; D call uncertain. V was clipped by 5 bases and J by 1 base, with 14 bases between them. The CDR3 extends over 16 amino acids. CDR1 LNHDA and CDR2 SQIVND come from the germline V gene (reference sequence). CDR3 sequence (DNA): TGTGCCAGTAGTCCCCAAGGACGACTGAACACCGGGGAGCTGTTTTTT. Protein product: CASSPQGRLNTGELFF.